This paragraph covers one T cell receptor (beta chain) sequence. In the authors' methods: Amplification from reference gene primers served as the basis for estimated nucleated cell counts. Sequencing was performed with immunoSEQ multiplex PCR; in TCRdb, only in-frame clones are kept and a portion is missing. That table is the source of V, J and clone size, and D and trimming were worked out from the DNA. The repertoire holds about 170,000 clones, with around 85% as singletons. This specimen belongs to a study of blood T cell repertoires in COVID-19. Across the study: Samples representing acute and convalescent COVID-19 were sourced from the United States, Italy and Spain.

The Seattle patients joined while their infection was active and were tracked longitudinally afterward. Germline values: CDR1 MDHEN, CDR2 SYDVKM. V lost 5 bases and J lost 4, with 3 bases in between. CDR3 length: 11 residues. The TCR originated in a woman over 75 with COVID-19, enrolled during active disease. The sample was peripheral blood. The chain recombines TRBV28 with TRBJ2-1; D is ambiguous. This chain's CDR3 is CASSVYNEQFF. The CDR3 coding sequence is TGTGCCAGCAGTGTATACAATGAGCAGTTCTTC. Supplemented by reference TRBV28 and TRBJ2-1, the full variable domain reads DVKVTQSSRYLVKRTGEKVFLECVQDMDHENMFWYRQDPGLGLRLIYFSYDVKMKEKGDIPEGYSVSREKKERFSLILESASTNQTSMYLCASSVYNEQFFGPGTRLTVL.